What follows is one TCR beta chain and its context. The length of the CDR3 is 13 residues. V was cut by 5 bases and J by 1 base, with 9 bases left in between. Per germline, CDR1 SEHNR and CDR2 FQNEAQ (reference sequence). The material for each subset, its genomic DNA, was split evenly across several immunoSEQ plates. Profiled with immunoSEQ multiplex PCR; TCRdb holds only in-frame clones, not every one. Of hundreds of thousands of clones listed, 85% to 95% were seen once; the top ten hold over 0.09%. The sample belongs to a study of shared clonotypes between healthy human individuals. Only CD45RO-negative cells positively selected for CCR7 counted as naive CD8 cells, so terminally differentiated effector memory CD45RA+ cells were excluded.

The chain carries TRBV7-9 and TRBJ2-7; the D gene is possibly TRBD1 (5 bases). The clonotype comes from a woman aged 30 to 39 in good health. Sequences were obtained from naive CD8+ T cells sorted from blood. CDR3 sequence reads: CASSARQSYEQYF. The CDR3 nucleotides read TGTGCCAGCAGCGCCAGACAGTCCTACGAGCAGTACTTC.